This T cell receptor (beta chain) emerged from a study of blood T cell repertoires in COVID-19. Whole-study context: The origin of the acute and convalescent COVID-19 samples was the United States, Italy and Spain.

Participant age was about 18 to 89 years, and participants resided in fewer than 30 US areas. Participants' reported clinical history set cohort assignment. Authors' methods: Amplification of reference gene primers was used by the study to estimate nucleated cell counts. Sequencing was performed with immunoSEQ multiplex PCR; in TCRdb, only in-frame clones are kept and a portion is missing. V and J calls and clone size are as listed in that table; D and trimming were resolved from the DNA. The data show about 200,000 clones, 80% to 85% seen once. V shed 0 bases, J shed 8 bases, and the junction held 13 bases outside the gene matches. This CDR3 region has 16 residues. The germline gives CDR1 SGHNT, CDR2 YYREEE (reference sequence).

Sequencing input: PBMCs or T cells enriched from blood (not recorded which). The chain uses TRBV5-4 and TRBJ1-1; TRBD1 matches at 7 bases. This TCR was recovered from a man aged 35 to 55 who had recovered from COVID-19. In nucleotides, the CDR3 is TGTGCCAGCAGCTTGGCCGCCCAGGGGGGAGCCCAGGAAGCTTTCTTT. Translated, it gives CASSLAAQGGAQEAFF.